The sequence of this T cell receptor (beta chain) was determined in a study of blood T cell repertoires in COVID-19. Germline CDR1 and CDR2: SGHRS and YFSETQ. The ends lost 2 bases at V and 5 bases at J; junction bases unmatched: 5. CDR3 length: 15 residues. Sequencing used immunoSEQ multiplex PCR; TCRdb keeps in-frame clones, though not all of them. Seen here are roughly 200,000 clones, around 84% observed once, and the top ten hold 2.7%. The source of this sequence is a man between 35 and 55 years old with active or convalescent COVID-19. The V gene is TRBV5-1, the J gene TRBJ2-3; 10 nucleotides agree with TRBD1. The material sequenced was peripheral blood. CDR3 residues: CASSFGQGGIDTQYF. CDR3 in DNA: TGCGCCAGCAGCTTCGGACAGGGGGGAATAGATACGCAGTATTTT.